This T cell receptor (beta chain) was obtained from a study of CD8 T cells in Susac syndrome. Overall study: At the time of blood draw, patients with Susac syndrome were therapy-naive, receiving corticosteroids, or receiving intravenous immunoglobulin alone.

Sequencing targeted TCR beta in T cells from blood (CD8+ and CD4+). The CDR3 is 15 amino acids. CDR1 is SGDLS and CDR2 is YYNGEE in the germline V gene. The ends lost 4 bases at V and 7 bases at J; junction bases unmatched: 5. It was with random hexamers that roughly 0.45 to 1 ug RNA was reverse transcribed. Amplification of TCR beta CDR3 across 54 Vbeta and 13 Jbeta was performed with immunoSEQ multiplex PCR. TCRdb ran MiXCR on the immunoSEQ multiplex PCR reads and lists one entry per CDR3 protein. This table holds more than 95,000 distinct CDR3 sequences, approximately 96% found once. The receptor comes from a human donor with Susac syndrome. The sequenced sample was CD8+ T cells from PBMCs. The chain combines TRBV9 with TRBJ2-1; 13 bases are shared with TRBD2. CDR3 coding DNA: TGTGCCAGCAGCACGACTAGCGGGAGGACTAATGAGCAGTTCTTC. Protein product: CASSTTSGRTNEQFF.